These 3 T cell receptor beta chains share one sample of origin, sequenced in a study of blood T cell repertoires in COVID-19. Here immunoSEQ multiplex PCR was the method, and the copy in TCRdb shows in-frame clones only, minus some. The sample shows about 55,000 clones, about 90% of them seen only once. Material: peripheral blood. The receptors shown here come from a man aged 45-65 years with active COVID-19.

The gene calls are TRBV27 and TRBJ2-7, with D perhaps matching TRBD2 (5 bases). The V gene lost 9 bases and the J gene lost 2 bases, with 23 bases spanning the gap. CDR1 and CDR2 from the germline V gene are MNHEY and SMNVEV (reference sequence). The CDR3 is 16 amino acids. CDR3 amino acids: CARTSAERPPPYEQYF. CDR3 sequence (DNA): TGTGCCAGGACCTCAGCGGAGCGGCCCCCCCCCTACGAGCAGTACTTC.

This rearrangement joins TRBV5-1 to TRBJ1-1; 8 nucleotides agree with TRBD1. The germline V gene encodes CDR1 SGHRS and CDR2 YFSETQ. CDR3 size: 14 residues. V shed 2 bases and J 5 bases; nucleotides not matched to a gene: 5. CDR3 amino acids: CASSFRGRETEAFF. The CDR3 DNA is TGCGCCAGCAGCTTCAGGGGGCGGGAGACTGAAGCTTTCTTT.

This CDR3 is CAISAGQGTETQYF. The CDR3 nucleotides are TGTGCCATCAGTGCTGGACAGGGGACGGAGACCCAGTACTTC. The chain employs TRBV10-3 and TRBJ2-5, with 9 bases aligning to TRBD1. J gave up 5 bases and V 4 bases, and 5 bases lay outside the gene matches. Germline CDR1 and CDR2: ENHRY and SYGVKD. CDR3 length: 14 residues.